A selection of T cell receptor beta chains follows, all from one sample in a study of T cell responses to AZD1222 COVID-19 vaccine. Here immunoSEQ multiplex PCR was the method, and the copy in TCRdb shows in-frame clones only, minus some. The sample records 82,000 or so clones, 90% being singletons. The specimen was peripheral blood, collected on day 0 of AZD1222 vaccination. The receptors were gathered from an adult in good health. CDR3s include the opening cysteine and the closing phenylalanine or tryptophan. The D gene is left open where the match is weak. The size field is filled for only some rows; it gives once, few, many or a size class.

j_call,v_call,clone_size,d_call,cdr3_nt,cdr3_aa
TRBJ2-7,TRBV7-2,NA,TRBD2,TGTGCCAGCAGCTTAGAGTGGGAGGGCTCCTACGAGCAGTACTTC,CASSLEWEGSYEQYF
TRBJ1-1,TRBV29-1,NA,NA,TGCAGCGTTGACCCAGGGTTGGGCACTGAAGCTTTCTTT,CSVDPGLGTEAFF
TRBJ1-4,TRBV27,NA,TRBD1,TGTGCCAGCAGGCCGGAGGGGGCAGGGGAAAAACTGTTTTTT,CASRPEGAGEKLFF
TRBJ1-1,TRBV18,NA,NA,TGTGCCAGCTCACTAGGCTCCGGGACGGCCAACACTGAAGCTTTCTTT,CASSLGSGTANTEAFF
TRBJ1-2,TRBV5-6,NA,NA,TGTGCCAGCAGCCGCGGGATCGAAACCTATGGCTACACCTTC,CASSRGIETYGYTF
TRBJ2-5,TRBV5-4,NA,NA,TGTGCCAGCACCGACAGGAAGAAGGCACAAGAGACCCAGTACTTC,CASTDRKKAQETQYF
TRBJ2-2,TRBV4-3,NA,TRBD1,TGCGCCAGCAGCCAAGAATGGGTGAGACAGGGGGCAACCGGGGAGCTGTTTTTT,CASSQEWVRQGATGELFF
TRBJ1-3,TRBV6-5,NA,NA,TGTGCCAGCAGTTACGGCCAAGCCGGAAACACCATATATTTT,CASSYGQAGNTIYF
TRBJ2-1,TRBV7-3,once,NA,TGTGCCAGCAGCTTAAAAGGCCCCGGCAATGAGCAGTTCTTC,CASSLKGPGNEQFF
TRBJ1-5,TRBV2,once,NA,TGTGCCAGCAGGAGGGGGGGCAATCAGCCCCAGCATTTT,CASRRGGNQPQHF
TRBJ2-5,TRBV7-3,few,NA,TGTGCCAGCAGCTTAAATTCGGCAGGGAAGGAGACCCAGTACTTC,CASSLNSAGKETQYF
TRBJ2-1,TRBV28,NA,TRBD1,TGTGCCAGCAGCCTCCCGGGACAGGGGGCCAATGAGCAGTTCTTC,CASSLPGQGANEQFF
TRBJ2-5,TRBV14,NA,NA,TGTGCCAGCAGCCATGGGCTCCAAGAGACCCAGTACTTC,CASSHGLQETQYF
TRBJ1-6,TRBV5-4,NA,NA,TGTGCCAGCAGCTTGGCCGGTCAGGGGAGTGGGTATAATTCACCCCTCCACTTT,CASSLAGQGSGYNSPLHF
TRBJ1-5,TRBV10-3,NA,NA,TGTGCCATCAGTGAGAATACAGGGAATAATCAGCCCCAGCATTTT,CAISENTGNNQPQHF
TRBJ2-2,TRBV6-5,NA,TRBD2,TGTGCCAGCCAAAACGGGGGGGCCCCCGGGGAGCTGTTTTTT,CASQNGGAPGELFF
TRBJ1-3,TRBV6-6,NA,NA,TGTGCCAGCAGTTCCGGGGATTCGGGAGGAAACACCATATATTTT,CASSSGDSGGNTIYF
TRBJ1-4,TRBV5-1,NA,NA,TGCGCCAGCAGCTTGGCCGGGGCTAATGAAAAACTGTTTTTT,CASSLAGANEKLFF
TRBJ1-5,TRBV18,NA,TRBD1,TGTGCCAGCTCGGCCGGACAGGGTGTGCAGCCCCAGCATTTT,CASSAGQGVQPQHF
TRBJ1-1,TRBV5-1,NA,NA,TGCGCCAGCAGCTTGGACTTTCCAGTGAACACTGAAGCTTTCTTT,CASSLDFPVNTEAFF
TRBJ2-7,TRBV4-2,NA,TRBD2,TGTGCCAGCAGCCAAGGACTAGCGGAGGCCTACGAGCAGTACTTC,CASSQGLAEAYEQYF
TRBJ2-7,TRBV29-1,NA,NA,TGCAGCGTGGGATGGGACGGCGCCTACGAGCAGTACTTC,CSVGWDGAYEQYF
TRBJ1-3,TRBV25-1,NA,NA,TGTGCCAGCAGTGAATACCAGGGGCAACGAAACACCATATATTTT,CASSEYQGQRNTIYF
TRBJ1-2,TRBV12-3/TRBV12-4,NA,NA,TGTGCCAGCAGCCCCGACAGCTATGGCTACACCTTC,CASSPDSYGYTF
TRBJ1-2,TRBV7-3,once,TRBD1,TGTGCCAGCAGCCTAGGGACAGGGGGCTACTATGGCTACACCTTC,CASSLGTGGYYGYTF
TRBJ2-5,TRBV5-1,NA,NA,TGCGCCAGCAGCCCTGCAGGGGATCAGGCAGAGACCCAGTACTTC,CASSPAGDQAETQYF
TRBJ2-7,TRBV12-3/TRBV12-4,NA,NA,TGTGCCAGCAGTTTCGAGGCAGAACGGTACTTC,CASSFEAERYF
TRBJ2-7,TRBV28,few,NA,TGTGCCAGCAGTTTACTTCAGACGGTCGAGCAGTACTTC,CASSLLQTVEQYF
TRBJ1-1,TRBV30,NA,TRBD1,TGTGCCTGGAGTACCGGGACAGGGGTTACGGCTTTCTTT,CAWSTGTGVTAFF
TRBJ2-1,TRBV24-1,NA,NA,TGTGCCACCAGTGGGGCACCCGACCTCTACAATGAGCAGTTCTTC,CATSGAPDLYNEQFF
TRBJ2-3,TRBV10-3,once,NA,TGTGCCATCGCGGGACAGCTTAGCACAGATACGCAGTATTTT,CAIAGQLSTDTQYF
TRBJ2-7,TRBV19,NA,NA,TGTGCCAGTAGCTTTGCCAGGGGAAGAAACGAGCAGTACTTC,CASSFARGRNEQYF
TRBJ1-6,TRBV5-6,NA,NA,TGTGCCAGCAGCTTGGAGGGGGGGAGGATCTCCTATAATTCACCCCTCCACTTT,CASSLEGGRISYNSPLHF
TRBJ1-3,TRBV28,NA,NA,TGTGCCAGCAGTTTACCGGTCTCTGGAAACACCATATATTTT,CASSLPVSGNTIYF
TRBJ2-3,TRBV9,once,NA,TGTGCCAGCAGCCCCAGCACAGATACGCAGTATTTT,CASSPSTDTQYF
TRBJ1-2,TRBV7-3,NA,NA,TGTGCCAGCAGCCGTGGGGGGACTGGAGACGGCTACACCTTC,CASSRGGTGDGYTF
TRBJ1-6,TRBV9,NA,TRBD1,TGTGCCAGCAGCGCACCGGGACAGGGGACTTCACCCCTCCACTTT,CASSAPGQGTSPLHF
TRBJ2-4,TRBV10-3,NA,NA,TGTGCCACTGGGGTGGGGGCTTTGAACATTCAGTACTTC,CATGVGALNIQYF
TRBJ1-4,TRBV5-4,NA,NA,TGTGCCAGCAGCCAGTCAGGCAGTGGGGAAAAACTGTTTTTT,CASSQSGSGEKLFF
TRBJ1-4,TRBV9,NA,TRBD1,TGTGCCAGCAGCGTAGCGACAGGGTCGGCTAATGAAAAACTGTTTTTT,CASSVATGSANEKLFF
TRBJ2-7,TRBV7-2,NA,TRBD2,TGTGCCAGCAGCCCCCAACGTGGCGGGGGGAACTACGAGCAGTACTTC,CASSPQRGGGNYEQYF
TRBJ1-5,TRBV6-5,NA,TRBD1,TGTGCCAGCAGTTACGGGACAGGGAACAATCAGCCCCAGCATTTT,CASSYGTGNNQPQHF
TRBJ2-3,TRBV27,NA,TRBD2,TGTGCCAGCAGTTTGCGGGAGGGTGGGACAGATACGCAGTATTTT,CASSLREGGTDTQYF
TRBJ2-3,TRBV24-1,NA,NA,TGTGCCACCAGCCAAGGGTTTTCCACAGATACGCAGTATTTT,CATSQGFSTDTQYF
TRBJ2-1,TRBV7-2,NA,TRBD2,TGTGCCAGCAGCTCCCTAGCGGGGGGAAATGAGCAGTTCTTC,CASSSLAGGNEQFF
TRBJ2-7,TRBV7-2,NA,TRBD2,TGTGCCAGCAGCTTAACCGCTAGCGGGGGGGGGCACGAGCAGTACTTC,CASSLTASGGGHEQYF
TRBJ1-4,TRBV11-2,NA,NA,TGTGCCAGCAGCTTAGGACAGGCCGCAACTAATGAAAAACTGTTTTTT,CASSLGQAATNEKLFF